The 24 T cell receptor beta chains given below trace back to one sample, sequenced in a study of shared clonotypes between healthy human individuals. Generated by immunoSEQ multiplex PCR, the TCRdb table keeps only in-frame clones and is missing some. The repertoire holds over a million clones, with about 96% as singletons. The sample consisted of naive CD4+ T cells sorted from blood. Subset meaning: CD45RA+ positively selected. These receptors originate from a man younger than 40 in good health.

The rearrangement uses TRBV5-1 and TRBJ2-3; a possible D gene is TRBD2 (6 bases). V shed 0 bases and J shed 3 bases, with 11 bases lying between them. The CDR3 runs 15 residues. Germline V lookup: CDR1 SGHRS, CDR2 YFSETQ. In nucleotides, the CDR3 is TGCGCCAGCAGCTTGGTGGGACTCAAAACAGATACGCAGTATTTT. This gives the protein CASSLVGLKTDTQYF.

The CDR3 loop reads CASSQTIRGAYEQYF. DNA for the CDR3: TGTGCCAGCAGCCAAACCATCAGGGGGGCTTACGAGCAGTACTTC. The rearrangement joins TRBV4-2 to TRBJ2-7, with D possibly matching TRBD1 (7 bases). The V gene lost 2 bases and the J gene lost 4 bases, with 15 bases spanning the gap. The germline V gene encodes CDR1 LGHNA and CDR2 YNFKEQ. The CDR3 has 15 residues.

As DNA, the CDR3 is TGTGCCAGCAGTGAACCAGGGGACTATAATCAGCCCCAGCATTTT. It codes for CASSEPGDYNQPQHF. The rearrangement links TRBV6-1 to TRBJ1-5, with D possibly TRBD1 on 6 matching bases. From germline, CDR1 is MNHNS and CDR2 SASEGT. CDR3 length: 15 residues. Trimming shortened V by 2 bases and J by 4 bases, and 12 bases separated the two germline ends.

This clone was seen only once. The chain combines TRBV7-2 with TRBJ1-5; 7 positions match TRBD1. The V gene end was trimmed by 5 bases and the J gene end by 2 bases; junction bases not matched to a gene: 6. The CDR3 runs to 15 residues. Germline values: CDR1 SGHTA, CDR2 FQGNSA. The CDR3 loop is CASSERTGGNQPQHF. CDR3 nucleotides: TGTGCCAGCAGCGAGAGGACAGGCGGCAATCAGCCCCAGCATTTT.

V is TRBV5-6 and J is TRBJ2-1; D might be TRBD2 (6 bases). V was trimmed by 2 bases and J by 10 bases, leaving 16 bases between them. Germline loops: CDR1 SGHDT, CDR2 YYEEEE. This CDR3 has 14 residues. This CDR3 is CASSLIRLGGEQFF. The DNA for the CDR3 is TGTGCCAGCAGCTTAATCCGACTCGGAGGGGAGCAGTTCTTC.

The table lists this clone with a count of one. This sequence joins TRBV30 and TRBJ2-1, with 9 bases matching TRBD1. The CDR3 extends over 14 amino acids. From germline, CDR1 is GTSNPN and CDR2 SVGIG (reference sequence). V was pared by 5 bases and J by 4 bases, with 6 bases of the junction left unmatched. The CDR3 nucleotides are TGTGCCTGGGCCCGACAGGGGGGGTACAATGAGCAGTTCTTC. Protein sequence: CAWARQGGYNEQFF.

CDR3 nucleotides: TGCAGCGTTGAAGATGGACAGGGGGCGAACACTGAAGCTTTCTTT. Amino acid sequence: CSVEDGQGANTEAFF. The chain joins TRBV29-1 to TRBJ1-1; 11 nucleotides line up with TRBD1. The CDR3 loop spans 15 amino acids. CDR1 and CDR2 from the germline V gene are SQVTM and ANQGSEA. The V segment lost 0 bases and the J segment 1 base; nucleotides outside the gene matches: 1.

This rearrangement joins TRBV2 to TRBJ2-7, with D hard to call. V lost 0 bases and J lost 7, with 10 bases in between. The CDR3 has 13 residues. From germline, CDR1 is SNHLY and CDR2 FYNNEI. In DNA form, the CDR3 reads TGTGCCAGCAGTGAAGCTGGCCCGCGGGAGCAGTACTTC. Translated, it gives CASSEAGPREQYF.

The rearrangement links TRBV2 to TRBJ1-1, with D maybe TRBD1 (6 bases). With 6 bases removed from V and 1 base from J, the gap between germline ends came to 12 bases. Germline V gene sequence: CDR1 SNHLY, CDR2 FYNNEI. CDR3 size: 14 residues. The CDR3 DNA reads as TGTGCCAGCAGAGTCGGACAGCAGAACACTGAAGCTTTCTTT. It is translated as CASRVGQQNTEAFF.

V is TRBV9 and J is TRBJ2-3, with 14 positions matching TRBD2. Trimming removed 0 bases from V and 1 base from J; junction bases left unmatched: 10. The germline V gene encodes CDR1 SGDLS and CDR2 YYNGEE. The CDR3 is 20 amino acids. The DNA of the CDR3 is TGTGCCAGCAGCGTAGTGCATGATGGACTAGCGGGAGGAGGCACAGATACGCAGTATTTT. Amino acids: CASSVVHDGLAGGGTDTQYF.

This clone has just one count. V gene TRBV18 combines with J gene TRBJ1-2, with D possibly being TRBD1 (5 bases). The CDR3 sequence is 15 residues long. Trimming took 6 bases from V and 2 from J, leaving 16 bases between them. The V gene's germline CDR1 is KGHSH and CDR2 LQKENI. The CDR3 bases are TGTGCCAGCTCGTCCGATCCGGGACCGAACTATGGCTACACCTTC. It yields the protein CASSSDPGPNYGYTF. The entire variable domain, with the rest obtained from reference TRBV18 and TRBJ1-2, is as follows: NAGVMQNPRHLVRRRGQEARLRCSPMKGHSHVYWYRQLPEEGLKFMVYLQKENIIDESGMPKERFSAEFPKEGPSILRIQQVVRGDSAAYFCASSSDPGPNYGYTFGSGTRLTVV.

Here the CDR3 reads CASSLDLRGSYNEQFF. The CDR3 DNA follows: TGTGCCAGCAGCTTAGATCTAAGGGGTTCCTACAATGAGCAGTTCTTC. V gene TRBV11-3 combines with J gene TRBJ2-1, with TRBD1 as a possible D gene (5 bases). V was clipped by 0 bases and J by 1 base, with 10 bases between them. Germline CDR1 is SGHNT and CDR2 is YENEEA. This CDR3 spans 16 amino acids.

The V call is TRBV6-1, the J call TRBJ2-2; 12 bases map to TRBD1. The ends lost 6 bases at V and 6 bases at J; junction bases unmatched: 5. CDR3 length: 15 amino acids. The germline gives CDR1 MNHNS, CDR2 SASEGT. The CDR3 protein is CASSRDRGLSGELFF. In DNA, the CDR3 is TGTGCCAGCAGCCGGGACAGGGGGCTATCCGGGGAGCTGTTTTTT.

The V and J genes are TRBV5-1 and TRBJ2-1; TRBD2 aligns across 12 bases. The CDR3 consists of 17 residues. The germline V gene has CDR1 SGHRS and CDR2 YFSETQ. The J segment lost 1 base and the V segment lost 2 bases, leaving 4 bases of the junction unmatched. CDR3 bases: TGCGCCAGCAGCTTACTACTAGCGGGAGGTTCCTACAATGAGCAGTTCTTC. Its translation is CASSLLLAGGSYNEQFF.

This clone was counted only a few times. The chain employs TRBV20-1 and TRBJ2-7; perhaps TRBD2 as D (5 bases). The CDR3 is made up of 11 amino acids. Germline V gene lookup returns CDR1 DFQATT and CDR2 SNEGSKA (reference sequence). Trimming left V 6 bases short and J 6 bases short, with 12 bases between. The CDR3 region has the DNA TGCAGTGCGAAACTAGTCTCCGAGCAGTACTTC. This codes for CSAKLVSEQYF.

The chain links TRBV28 to TRBJ1-2; D is undetermined. The CDR3 is made up of 14 amino acids. V was trimmed by 1 base and J by 3 bases, leaving 9 bases between them. Germline CDR1 is MDHEN and CDR2 is SYDVKM. CDR3 bases: TGTGCCAGCAGTTTATCAGACCAACACTATGGCTACACCTTC. Encoded protein: CASSLSDQHYGYTF.

The V call is TRBV10-3, the J call TRBJ2-3; 7 nucleotides agree with TRBD2. Germline CDR1 and CDR2: ENHRY and SYGVKD. This CDR3 region has 15 residues. J was trimmed by 7 bases and V by 2 bases; bases with no gene match: 9. The CDR3 loop is CAISEGQREGYTQYF. The CDR3 DNA sequence: TGTGCCATCAGTGAGGGCCAGCGGGAAGGGTATACGCAGTATTTT.

This chain uses TRBV2 with TRBJ1-2, with 7 bases lining up with TRBD1. CDR1 and CDR2 (germline): SNHLY, FYNNEI. This CDR3 has 17 amino acids. V dropped 3 bases and J dropped 7; count of bases not matched to a gene: 17. CDR3 in amino acids: CASSDDRGRDFSSGYTF. CDR3 in DNA: TGTGCCAGCAGTGATGATAGGGGGCGGGACTTCAGCTCTGGCTACACCTTC. Full variable domain (remainder filled in from reference TRBV2 and TRBJ1-2): EPEVTQTPSHQVTQMGQEVILRCVPISNHLYFYWYRQILGQKVEFLVSFYNNEISEKSEIFDDQFSVERPDGSNFTLKIRSTKLEDSAMYFCASSDDRGRDFSSGYTFGSGTRLTVV.

The chain couples TRBV9 to TRBJ1-1, with TRBD1 as a possible D gene (5 bases). V dropped 0 bases and J dropped 3 bases, with 9 bases sitting between them. The germline gives CDR1 SGDLS, CDR2 YYNGEE. The CDR3 extends over 14 amino acids. The CDR3 nucleotides read TGTGCCAGCAGCGTAGCCGGGGGGGACACTGAAGCTTTCTTT. It specifies CASSVAGGDTEAFF.

The CDR3 region is CASSKGTSGTGETQYF. DNA of the CDR3: TGTGCCAGTAGTAAGGGGACTAGCGGGACGGGGGAGACCCAGTACTTC. V and J are TRBV19 and TRBJ2-5; 13 bases are a match to TRBD2. This CDR3 is 16 amino acids long. V dropped 4 bases and J dropped 5; count of bases not matched to a gene: 7. Germline V gives CDR1 LNHDA, CDR2 SQIVND (reference sequence).

As to this clone: Other DNA sequences of this sample code for an identical CDR3. The chain couples TRBV5-4 to TRBJ2-5; 8 nucleotides align to TRBD1. Trimming cost V 0 bases and J 1 base; bases outside gene matches: 2. This CDR3 is 15 amino acids long. Germline V gene data show CDR1 as SGHNT and CDR2 as YYREEE (reference sequence). The CDR3 loop is CASSLAGQGQETQYF. The DNA of the CDR3 is TGTGCCAGCAGCTTGGCCGGACAGGGCCAAGAGACCCAGTACTTC.

V gene TRBV5-4 combines with J gene TRBJ2-2; D remains ambiguous. Trimming took 3 bases from V and 0 from J, leaving 6 bases between them. The germline CDR1 and CDR2 sequences are SGHNT and YYREEE (reference sequence). The CDR3 length is 14 residues. Here the CDR3 reads CASSSDPNTGELFF. As DNA, the CDR3 is TGTGCCAGCAGCTCGGACCCGAACACCGGGGAGCTGTTTTTT.

The rearrangement joins TRBV27 to TRBJ1-1; no firm D call. Germline V gives CDR1 MNHEY, CDR2 SMNVEV (reference sequence). The CDR3 totals 13 residues. The ends were cut back, 5 bases at V and 11 bases at J, with 18 bases in the middle. The CDR3 region has the DNA TGTGCCAGCAGTCGGTCAGCCGCCCCACTCGCTTTCTTT. Protein: CASSRSAAPLAFF.

The chain combines TRBV7-6 with TRBJ2-2, with 7 bases identical to TRBD1. After removal of 3 bases from V and 2 bases from J, the junction contained 6 bases not matched to a gene. CDR3 size: 16 residues. Germline values: CDR1 SGHVS, CDR2 FNYEAQ. DNA of the CDR3: TGTGCCAGCAGCTTGCACCGACAGGGAAACACCGGGGAGCTGTTTTTT. Translation: CASSLHRQGNTGELFF. Full variable domain (remainder filled in from reference TRBV7-6 and TRBJ2-2): GAGVSQSPRYKVTKRGQDVALRCDPISGHVSLYWYRQALGQGPEFLTYFNYEAQQDKSGLPNDRFSAERPEGSISTLTIQRTEQRDSAMYRCASSLHRQGNTGELFFGEGSRLTVL.